This T cell receptor beta chain was captured by sequencing in a study of OX40 agonist ivuxolimab in advanced cancers. About the study: Patients were over 65% male with ages about 23 to 79, mean 60.

This CDR3 is 15 amino acids long. V gave up 1 base and J gave up 9 bases, with 16 bases separating them. CDR1 is LGHNA and CDR2 is YSLEER in the germline V gene. Produced via immunoSEQ multiplex PCR; TCRdb's table is partial and in-frame only. Of about 19,000 clones in the sample, less than 95% were seen once. This chain joins TRBV4-3 and TRBJ2-1, with a weak D call TRBD1 (6 bases). The receptor comes from an adult with an advanced solid tumor such as melanoma, head and neck, liver or kidney cancer. The specimen comprised CD4+ or CD8+ T cells sorted from blood, sampled in a trial of the OX40 agonist ivuxolimab. CDR3 sequence: CASSQAGHVFGEQFF. In DNA form, the CDR3 reads TGCGCCAGCAGCCAAGCGGGACATGTGTTCGGTGAGCAGTTCTTC.